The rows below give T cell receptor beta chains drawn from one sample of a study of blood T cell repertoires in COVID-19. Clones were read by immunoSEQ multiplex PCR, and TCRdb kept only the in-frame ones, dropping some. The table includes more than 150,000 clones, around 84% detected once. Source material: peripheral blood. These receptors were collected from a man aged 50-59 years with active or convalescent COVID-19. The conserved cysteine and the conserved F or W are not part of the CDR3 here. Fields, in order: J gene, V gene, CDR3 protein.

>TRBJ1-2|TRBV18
ASSREGSGYT
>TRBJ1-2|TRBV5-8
ASSQGGGSDGYT
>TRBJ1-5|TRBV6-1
ASSEELAQPQH
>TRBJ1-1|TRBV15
ATTPGQGKTEAF
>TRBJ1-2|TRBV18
ASSKTAGTVHGYT
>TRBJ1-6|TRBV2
ASSGQAHYNSPLH
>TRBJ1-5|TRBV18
ASSPSAGGNHQPQH
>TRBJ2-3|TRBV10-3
AISEALAGGASTDTQY
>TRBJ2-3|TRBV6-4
ASSDPRQGVTDTQY
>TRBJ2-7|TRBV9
ASSDYLLSYEQY
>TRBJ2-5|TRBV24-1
ATSDRETFPLVETQY
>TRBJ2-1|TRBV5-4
ASSLDGTSGHNEQF
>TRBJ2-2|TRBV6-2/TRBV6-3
ASSYAGLAGELF
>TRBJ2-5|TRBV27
ASSREPSETQY
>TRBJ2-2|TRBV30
AWRPNTGELF
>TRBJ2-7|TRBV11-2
ASTQGERQYEQY
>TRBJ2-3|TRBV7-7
ASSLGTSGNTDTQY
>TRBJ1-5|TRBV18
ASSQGQGNQPQH
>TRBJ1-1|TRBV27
ASSPRGGRNTEAF
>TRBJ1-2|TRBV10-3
AISADYGYT
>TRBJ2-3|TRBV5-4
ASSVRDSMTDTQY
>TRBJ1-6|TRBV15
ATSRFQGGSPLH
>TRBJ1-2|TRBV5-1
ASSLLTAANYGYT
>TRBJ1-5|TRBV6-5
ASSPGQGFRQPQH
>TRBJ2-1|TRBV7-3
ASSPTSSNEQF
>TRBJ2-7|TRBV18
ASSPRGGTYEQY
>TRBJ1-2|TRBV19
ASSPANYGYT
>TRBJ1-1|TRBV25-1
ASSDVNREWYTEAF
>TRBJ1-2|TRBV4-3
ASSQDLRGSYGYT
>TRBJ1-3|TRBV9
ASSATGSGNTIY
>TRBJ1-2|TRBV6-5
ASSRRQALNGYT
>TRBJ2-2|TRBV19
ASSLGTGGHGELF
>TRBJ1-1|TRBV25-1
ASQRAAMNTEAF
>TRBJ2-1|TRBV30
AWRRSFSSGNSYNEQF
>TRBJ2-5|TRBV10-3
AISNTGQGSFQETQY
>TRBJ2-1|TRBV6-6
ASAKGQSAPF
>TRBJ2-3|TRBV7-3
ASSKVVEDGTDTQY
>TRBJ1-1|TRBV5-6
ASSTGQGNTEAF
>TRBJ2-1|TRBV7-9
ASSLLAGGYDEQF
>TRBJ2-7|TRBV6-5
ASSPAGSSLEQY
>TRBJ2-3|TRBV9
ASSVTPPSGVDTQY
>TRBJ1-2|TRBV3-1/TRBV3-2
ASSQGYRGSYGYT
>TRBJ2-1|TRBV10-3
AISELLAGGAQF
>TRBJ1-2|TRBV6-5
ASESLTGARGYT